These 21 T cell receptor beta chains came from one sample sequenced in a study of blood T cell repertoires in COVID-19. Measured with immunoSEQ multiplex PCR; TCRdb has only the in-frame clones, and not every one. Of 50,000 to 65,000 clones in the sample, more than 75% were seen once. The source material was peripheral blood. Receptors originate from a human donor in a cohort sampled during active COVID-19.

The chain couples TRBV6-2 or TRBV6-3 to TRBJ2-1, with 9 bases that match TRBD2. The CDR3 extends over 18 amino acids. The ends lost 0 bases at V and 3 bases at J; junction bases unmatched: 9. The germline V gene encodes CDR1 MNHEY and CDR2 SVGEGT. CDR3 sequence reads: CASSYSIGAGGFYNEQFF. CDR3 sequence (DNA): TGTGCCAGCAGTTACTCGATAGGAGCGGGGGGATTCTACAATGAGCAGTTCTTC.

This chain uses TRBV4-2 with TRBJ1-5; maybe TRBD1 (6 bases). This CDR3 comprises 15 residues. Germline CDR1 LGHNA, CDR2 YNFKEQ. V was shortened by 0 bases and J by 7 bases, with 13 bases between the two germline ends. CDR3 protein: CASSQDRWGQQPQHF. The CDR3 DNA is TGTGCCAGCAGCCAAGATCGGTGGGGGCAGCAGCCCCAGCATTTT.

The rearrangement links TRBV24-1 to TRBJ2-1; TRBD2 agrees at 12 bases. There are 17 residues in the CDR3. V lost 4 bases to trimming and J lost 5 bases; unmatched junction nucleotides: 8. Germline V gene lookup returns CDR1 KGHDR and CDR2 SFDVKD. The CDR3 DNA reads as TGTGCCACCAGTGACTCTACTAGCGGGGGGTGGGACAATGAGCAGTTCTTC. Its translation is CATSDSTSGGWDNEQFF.

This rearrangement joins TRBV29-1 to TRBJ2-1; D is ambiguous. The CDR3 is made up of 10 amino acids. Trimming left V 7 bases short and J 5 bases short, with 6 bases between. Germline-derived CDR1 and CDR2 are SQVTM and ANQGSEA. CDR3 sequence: CSALDNEQFF. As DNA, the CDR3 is TGCAGCGCCCTCGACAATGAGCAGTTCTTC.

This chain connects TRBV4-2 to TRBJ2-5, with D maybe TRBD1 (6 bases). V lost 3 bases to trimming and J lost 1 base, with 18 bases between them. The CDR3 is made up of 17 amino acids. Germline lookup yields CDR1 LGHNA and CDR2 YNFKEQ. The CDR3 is CASSQLLQGFTQETQYF. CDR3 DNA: TGTGCCAGCAGCCAGCTATTACAGGGATTTACCCAAGAGACCCAGTACTTC.

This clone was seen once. DNA for the CDR3: TGTGCCAGCAGTGAAGGGGGAGAAACTGAAGCTTTCTTT. Translating gives CASSEGGETEAFF. This chain uses TRBV2 with TRBJ1-1; D unclear. Per germline, CDR1 SNHLY and CDR2 FYNNEI. The CDR3 totals 13 residues. V gave up 1 base and J gave up 5 bases, with 8 bases separating them.

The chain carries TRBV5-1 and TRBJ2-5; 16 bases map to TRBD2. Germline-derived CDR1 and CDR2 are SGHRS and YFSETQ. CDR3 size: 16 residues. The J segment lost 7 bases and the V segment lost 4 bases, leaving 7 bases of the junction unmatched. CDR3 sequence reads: CASSPGLAGGYGTQYF. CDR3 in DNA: TGCGCCAGCAGCCCGGGACTAGCGGGAGGGTACGGGACCCAGTACTTC.

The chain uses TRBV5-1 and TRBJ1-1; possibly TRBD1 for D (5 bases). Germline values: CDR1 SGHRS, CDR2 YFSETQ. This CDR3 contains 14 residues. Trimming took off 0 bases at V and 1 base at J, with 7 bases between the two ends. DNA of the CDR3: TGCGCCAGCAGCTTGGAAGGGGCGAACACTGAAGCTTTCTTT. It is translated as CASSLEGANTEAFF. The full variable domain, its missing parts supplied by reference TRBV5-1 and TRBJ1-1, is KAGVTQTPRYLIKTRGQQVTLSCSPISGHRSVSWYQQTPGQGLQFLFEYFSETQRNKGNFPGRFSGRQFSNSRSEMNVSTLELGDSALYLCASSLEGANTEAFFGQGTRLTVV.

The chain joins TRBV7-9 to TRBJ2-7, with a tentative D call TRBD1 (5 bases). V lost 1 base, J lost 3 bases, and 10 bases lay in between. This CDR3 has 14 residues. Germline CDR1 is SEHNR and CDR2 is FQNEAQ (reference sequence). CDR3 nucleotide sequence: TGTGCCAGCAGCTTAGTAGGGGAAATCTACGAGCAGTACTTC. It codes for CASSLVGEIYEQYF.

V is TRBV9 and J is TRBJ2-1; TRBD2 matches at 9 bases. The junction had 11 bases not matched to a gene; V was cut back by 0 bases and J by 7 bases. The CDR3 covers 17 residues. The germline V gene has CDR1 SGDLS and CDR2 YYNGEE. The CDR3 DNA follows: TGTGCCAGCAGCGTAGGACAAGCGGGGGGTCTATGGAATGAGCAGTTCTTC. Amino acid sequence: CASSVGQAGGLWNEQFF.

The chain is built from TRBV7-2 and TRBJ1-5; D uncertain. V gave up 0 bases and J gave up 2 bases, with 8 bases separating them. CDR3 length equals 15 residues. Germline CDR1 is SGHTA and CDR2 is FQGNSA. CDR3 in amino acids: CASSLATRGNQPQHF. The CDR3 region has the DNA TGTGCCAGCAGCTTAGCTACGCGGGGCAATCAGCCCCAGCATTTT.

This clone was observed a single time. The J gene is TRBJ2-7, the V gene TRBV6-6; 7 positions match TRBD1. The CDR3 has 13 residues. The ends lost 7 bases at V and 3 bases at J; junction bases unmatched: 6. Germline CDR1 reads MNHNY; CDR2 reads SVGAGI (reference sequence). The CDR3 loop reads CASNGQEHYEQYF. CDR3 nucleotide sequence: TGTGCCAGCAACGGACAGGAACACTACGAGCAGTACTTC.

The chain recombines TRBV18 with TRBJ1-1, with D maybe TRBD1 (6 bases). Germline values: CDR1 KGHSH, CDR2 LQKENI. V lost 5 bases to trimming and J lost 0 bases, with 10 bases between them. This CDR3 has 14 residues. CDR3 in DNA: TGTGCCAGCTCATCCGACAGGATGAACACTGAAGCTTTCTTT. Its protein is CASSSDRMNTEAFF.

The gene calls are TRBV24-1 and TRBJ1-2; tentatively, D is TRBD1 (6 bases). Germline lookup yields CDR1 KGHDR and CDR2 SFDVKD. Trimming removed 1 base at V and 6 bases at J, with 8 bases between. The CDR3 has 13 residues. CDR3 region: CATSDLAGDGYTF. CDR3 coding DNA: TGTGCCACCAGTGATTTAGCAGGGGATGGCTACACCTTC.

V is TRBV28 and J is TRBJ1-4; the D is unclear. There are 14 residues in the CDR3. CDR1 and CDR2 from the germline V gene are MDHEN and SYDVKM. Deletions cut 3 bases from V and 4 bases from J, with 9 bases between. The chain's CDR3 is CASSLAGRNEKLFF. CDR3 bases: TGTGCCAGCAGTTTGGCAGGTCGTAATGAAAAACTGTTTTTT.

CDR3 sequence: CATSREWDRNQPQHF. For the CDR3, the DNA is TGTGCCACCAGCAGAGAATGGGACAGGAATCAGCCCCAGCATTTT. This chain links TRBV15 with TRBJ1-5, with 8 positions matching TRBD1. Looked up from germline, CDR1 is LNHNV and CDR2 is YYDKDF (reference sequence). The CDR3 contains 15 residues. V trimming: 0 bases; J trimming: 4 bases; junction bases outside the gene matches: 2.

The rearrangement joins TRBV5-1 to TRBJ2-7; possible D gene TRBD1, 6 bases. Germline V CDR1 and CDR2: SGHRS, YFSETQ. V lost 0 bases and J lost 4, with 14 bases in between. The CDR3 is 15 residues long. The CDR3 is CASSLGEGGFYEQYF. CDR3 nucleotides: TGCGCCAGCAGCTTGGGGGAAGGGGGTTTTTACGAGCAGTACTTC.

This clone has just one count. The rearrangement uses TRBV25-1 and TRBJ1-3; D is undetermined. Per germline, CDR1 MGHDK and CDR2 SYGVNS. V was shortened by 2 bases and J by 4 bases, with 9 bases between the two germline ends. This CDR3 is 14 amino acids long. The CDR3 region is CASSEPTAGNTIYF. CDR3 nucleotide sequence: TGTGCCAGCAGTGAACCAACAGCAGGAAACACCATATATTTT.

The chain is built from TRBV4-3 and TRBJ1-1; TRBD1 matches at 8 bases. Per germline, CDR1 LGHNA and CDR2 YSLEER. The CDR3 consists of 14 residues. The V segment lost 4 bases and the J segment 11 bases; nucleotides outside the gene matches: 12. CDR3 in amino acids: CASSLTGDQNEAFF. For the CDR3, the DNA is TGCGCCAGCAGCCTGACAGGGGATCAGAATGAGGCTTTCTTT.

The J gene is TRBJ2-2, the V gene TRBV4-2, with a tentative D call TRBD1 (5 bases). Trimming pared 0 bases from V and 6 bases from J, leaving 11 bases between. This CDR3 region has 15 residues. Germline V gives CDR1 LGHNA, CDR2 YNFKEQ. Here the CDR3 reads CASSQDPAGPGELFF. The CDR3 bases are TGTGCCAGCAGCCAAGATCCAGCAGGGCCCGGGGAGCTGTTTTTT.

CDR3 in DNA: TGCAGTGCTAGTCGTACAGGGGGGGGAAACACCATATATTTT. Translating gives CSASRTGGGNTIYF. The rearrangement joins TRBV20-1 to TRBJ1-3, with TRBD1 identical over 8 bases. In germline, CDR1 is DFQATT, CDR2 SNEGSKA (reference sequence). Germline trimming cut 3 bases from V and 4 bases from J; bases unmatched to any gene: 5. The CDR3 contains 14 residues.